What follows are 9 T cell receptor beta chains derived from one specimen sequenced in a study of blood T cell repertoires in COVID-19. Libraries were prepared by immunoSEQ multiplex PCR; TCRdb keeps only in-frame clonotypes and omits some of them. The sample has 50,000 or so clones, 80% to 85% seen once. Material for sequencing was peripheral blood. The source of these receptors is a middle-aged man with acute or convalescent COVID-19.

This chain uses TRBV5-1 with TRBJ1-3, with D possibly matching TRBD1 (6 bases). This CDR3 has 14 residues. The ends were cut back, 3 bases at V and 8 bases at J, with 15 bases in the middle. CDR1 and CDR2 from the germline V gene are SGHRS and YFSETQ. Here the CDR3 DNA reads TGCGCCAGCAGCTACCGGACAGCTTCCGACACCATATATTTT. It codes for CASSYRTASDTIYF. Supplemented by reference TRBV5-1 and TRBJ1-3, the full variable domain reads KAGVTQTPRYLIKTRGQQVTLSCSPISGHRSVSWYQQTPGQGLQFLFEYFSETQRNKGNFPGRFSGRQFSNSRSEMNVSTLELGDSALYLCASSYRTASDTIYFGEGSWLTVV.

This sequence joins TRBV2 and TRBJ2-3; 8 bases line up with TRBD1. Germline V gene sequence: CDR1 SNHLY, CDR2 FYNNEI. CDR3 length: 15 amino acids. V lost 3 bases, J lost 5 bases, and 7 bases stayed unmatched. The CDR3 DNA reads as TGTGCCAGCAGTGATTTCGGACAGGGCGAAGATACGCAGTATTTT. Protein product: CASSDFGQGEDTQYF.

CDR3 sequence: CASRRETSTNEKLFF. In DNA, the CDR3 is TGTGCCAGCAGACGCGAGACATCAACTAATGAAAAACTGTTTTTT. The gene calls are TRBV7-2 and TRBJ1-4; no clear D gene. The CDR3 sequence is 15 residues long. Germline CDR1 is SGHTA and CDR2 is FQGNSA. Trimming pared 6 bases from V and 0 bases from J, leaving 11 bases between. The entire variable domain, with the rest obtained from reference TRBV7-2 and TRBJ1-4, is as follows: GAGVSQSPSNKVTEKGKDVELRCDPISGHTALYWYRQSLGQGLEFLIYFQGNSAPDKSGLPSDRFSAERTGGSVSTLTIQRTQQEDSAVYLCASRRETSTNEKLFFGSGTQLSVL.

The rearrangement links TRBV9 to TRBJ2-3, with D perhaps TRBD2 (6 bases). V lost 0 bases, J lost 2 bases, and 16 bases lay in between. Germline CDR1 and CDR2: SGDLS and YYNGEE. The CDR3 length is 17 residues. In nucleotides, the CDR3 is TGTGCCAGCAGCGTAGCTACTTGGGGCGGGACCACAGATACGCAGTATTTT. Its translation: CASSVATWGGTTDTQYF.

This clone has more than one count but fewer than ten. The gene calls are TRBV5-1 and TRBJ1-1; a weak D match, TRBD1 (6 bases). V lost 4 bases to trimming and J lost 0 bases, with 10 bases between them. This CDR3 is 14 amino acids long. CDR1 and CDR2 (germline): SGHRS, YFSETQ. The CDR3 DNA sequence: TGCGCCAGCAGCCGAGACAGGATGAACACTGAAGCTTTCTTT. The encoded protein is CASSRDRMNTEAFF.

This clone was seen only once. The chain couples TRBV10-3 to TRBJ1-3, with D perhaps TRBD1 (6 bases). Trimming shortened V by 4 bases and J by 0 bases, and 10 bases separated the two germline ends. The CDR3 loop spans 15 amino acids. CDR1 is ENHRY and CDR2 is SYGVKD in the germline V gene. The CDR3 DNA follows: TGTGCCATCAGTGCCGGACAGACCTCTGGAAACACCATATATTTT. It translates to CAISAGQTSGNTIYF.

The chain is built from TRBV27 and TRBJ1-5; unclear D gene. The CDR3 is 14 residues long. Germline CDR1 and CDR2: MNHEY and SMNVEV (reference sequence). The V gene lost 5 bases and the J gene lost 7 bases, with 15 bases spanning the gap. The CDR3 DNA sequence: TGTGCCAGCAGTCGTCGGCCGTTGGGCCAGCCCCAGCATTTT. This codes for CASSRRPLGQPQHF.

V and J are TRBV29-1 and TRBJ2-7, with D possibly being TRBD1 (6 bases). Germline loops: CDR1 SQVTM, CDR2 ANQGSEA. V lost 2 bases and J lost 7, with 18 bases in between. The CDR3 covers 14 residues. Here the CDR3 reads CSVEMARQAREQYF. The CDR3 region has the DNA TGCAGCGTTGAAATGGCTAGACAGGCTAGGGAGCAGTACTTC.

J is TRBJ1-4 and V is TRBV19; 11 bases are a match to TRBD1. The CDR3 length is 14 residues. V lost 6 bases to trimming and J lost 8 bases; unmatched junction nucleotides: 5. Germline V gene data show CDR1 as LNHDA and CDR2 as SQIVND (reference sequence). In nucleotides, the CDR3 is TGTGCCAGTAGGGACAGGGGGCTTTACGAAAAACTGTTTTTT. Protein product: CASRDRGLYEKLFF.